This T cell receptor beta chain derives from a study of identical twins. TCRdb recomputed calls from the 5' RACE reads with MiXCR, one row per CDR3 protein. The sample lists about 890,000 distinct CDR3 sequences, about 12% occurring once. This clonotype was seen repeatedly, ten times or more. Its antigen is not known. Study conclusions and caveats: The same donors were not followed; conclusions instead depended on cross-sectional statistical analysis.

The CDR3 spans 16 residues. J gave up 0 bases and V 3 bases, and 4 bases lay outside the gene matches. The same sample was also studied in work on yellow fever vaccine responses in identical twins.

Sequenced input: PBMCs. The chain links TRBV12-3 or TRBV12-4 to TRBJ2-1; TRBD2 matches at 8 bases. The TCR sequence derives from a woman younger than 30 in good health. DNA of the CDR3: TGTGCCAGCAGTTTTGCGGGGGGAATCTCCTACAATGAGCAGTTCTTC. Residues: CASSFAGGISYNEQFF.